This T cell receptor beta chain was observed in a study of control samples from healthy donors and cancer patients. Sequencing was performed with immunoSEQ multiplex PCR; in TCRdb, only in-frame clones are kept and a portion is missing. Counted here are 120,000 or so clones, around 94% occurring once; the ten biggest clones make up approximately 0.57%. Sequenced sample: PBMCs. The receptor's source is a man older than 75 with head and neck cancer.

DNA for the CDR3: TGTGCCAGCAGCTTAGCCGTTTATAATGAGCAGTTCTTC. Translation: CASSLAVYNEQFF. This chain links TRBV11-2 with TRBJ2-1; D not certain. The V gene's germline CDR1 is SGHAT and CDR2 FQNNGV. CDR3 size: 13 residues. Trimming removed 1 base from V and 7 bases from J, with 8 bases in between.